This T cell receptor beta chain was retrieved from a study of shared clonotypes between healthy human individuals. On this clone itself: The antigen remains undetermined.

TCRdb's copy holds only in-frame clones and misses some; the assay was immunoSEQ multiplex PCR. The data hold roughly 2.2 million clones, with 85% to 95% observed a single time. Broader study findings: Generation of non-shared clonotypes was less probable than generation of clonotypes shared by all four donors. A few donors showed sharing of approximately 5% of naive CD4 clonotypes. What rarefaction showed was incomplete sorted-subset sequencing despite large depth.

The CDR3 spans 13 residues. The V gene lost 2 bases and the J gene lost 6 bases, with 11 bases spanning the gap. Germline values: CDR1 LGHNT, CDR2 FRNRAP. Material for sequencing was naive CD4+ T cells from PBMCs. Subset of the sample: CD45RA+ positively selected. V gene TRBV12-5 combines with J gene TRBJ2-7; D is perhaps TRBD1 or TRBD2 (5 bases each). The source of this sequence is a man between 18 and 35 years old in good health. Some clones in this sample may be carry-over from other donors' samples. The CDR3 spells CASGLLGTGEQYF. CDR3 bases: TGTGCTAGTGGTTTGCTGGGGACCGGCGAGCAGTACTTC.